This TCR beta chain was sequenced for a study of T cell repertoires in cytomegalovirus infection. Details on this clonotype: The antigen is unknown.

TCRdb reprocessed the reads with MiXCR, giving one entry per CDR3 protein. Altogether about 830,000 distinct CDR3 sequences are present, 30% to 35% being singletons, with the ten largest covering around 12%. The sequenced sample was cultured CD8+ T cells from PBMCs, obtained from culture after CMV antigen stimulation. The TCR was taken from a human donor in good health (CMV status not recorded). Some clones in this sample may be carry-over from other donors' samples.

DNA of the CDR3: TGTGCCAGCAGCTTATCGGTAGGACAGGGGGCGCGTGGCTACACCTTC. This codes for CASSLSVGQGARGYTF. The rearrangement joins TRBV7-8 to TRBJ1-2; 11 bases are shared with TRBD1. Trimming removed 2 bases from V and 7 bases from J; junction bases left unmatched: 9. Germline V gene lookup returns CDR1 SGHVS and CDR2 FQNEAQ. This CDR3 has 16 residues.